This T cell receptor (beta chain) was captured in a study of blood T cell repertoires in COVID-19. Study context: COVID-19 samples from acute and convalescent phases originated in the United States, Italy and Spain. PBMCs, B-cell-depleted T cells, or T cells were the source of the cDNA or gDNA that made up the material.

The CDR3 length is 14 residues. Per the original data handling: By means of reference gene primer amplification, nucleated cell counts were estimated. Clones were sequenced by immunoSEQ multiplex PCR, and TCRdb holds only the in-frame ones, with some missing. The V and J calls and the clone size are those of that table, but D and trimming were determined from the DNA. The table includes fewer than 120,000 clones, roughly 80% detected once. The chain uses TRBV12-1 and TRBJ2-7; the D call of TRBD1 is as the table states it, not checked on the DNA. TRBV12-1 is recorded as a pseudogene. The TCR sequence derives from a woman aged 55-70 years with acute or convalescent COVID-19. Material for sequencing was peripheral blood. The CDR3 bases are TGTGCCATTACTCCCGGGACAGCTTCCTACGAGCAGTACTTC. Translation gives CAITPGTASYEQYF.